This record concerns one T cell receptor (beta chain) sequence. Germline CDR1 is SGHDT and CDR2 is YYEEEE. This CDR3 has 15 residues. The germline V and J ends were trimmed by 4 bases and 2 bases, with 15 bases remaining between them. Sequencing was performed with immunoSEQ multiplex PCR; in TCRdb, only in-frame clones are kept and a portion is missing. The data show around 17,000 clones, 65% to 80% seen once. The record originates from a study of tumor-infiltrating lymphocytes in localized non-small cell lung cancer. About the research overall: From each patient, both tumor and uninvolved lung, non-adjacent to tumor, were sampled.

The source material was lung tumor tissue. V usage is TRBV5-6 and J usage is TRBJ1-2, with D perhaps TRBD1 (5 bases). This TCR was recovered from a human donor with non-small cell lung cancer. CDR3 in DNA: TGTGCCAGCAGCCCCGGGACGACTAAAAACTATGGCTACACCTTC. The encoded protein is CASSPGTTKNYGYTF.